This note documents a single T cell receptor beta chain sequence. Its antigen is currently unknown. The data belong to a study of T cell responses to AZD1222 COVID-19 vaccine. Study as a whole: Second-dose intervals of approximately 4 or approximately 12 weeks were pooled. Study findings and constraints: Spike regions recognized by vaccine-associated CD4 TCRs spanned the protein, led by 160-218 and 743-854.

The CDR3 consists of 15 residues. The V gene lost 7 bases and the J gene lost 0 bases, with 12 bases spanning the gap. In germline, CDR1 is LGHNT, CDR2 FRNRAP. TCRdb's table, derived via immunoSEQ multiplex PCR, lists solely in-frame clones and lacks some. Altogether approximately 180,000 clones are present, approximately 94% being singletons, with the ten largest covering less than 3%. This chain joins TRBV12-5 and TRBJ1-4, with D tentatively TRBD1 (5 bases). This sequence originates from an adult in good health. Sequenced material: peripheral blood, taken on day 0 of AZD1222 vaccination. The CDR3, as DNA: TGTGCTAGTGCCCTCTCAGGGTCAACTAATGAAAAACTGTTTTTT. It codes for CASALSGSTNEKLFF.